The 18 T cell receptor beta chains below were found in one sample sequenced in a study of blood T cell repertoires in COVID-19. TCRdb keeps only in-frame clones here, not all; method: immunoSEQ multiplex PCR. In the table there are some 170,000 clones, around 90% of which are singletons. The specimen was peripheral blood. These receptor sequences come from a woman aged 45 to 65 with acute or convalescent COVID-19.

The genes are TRBV30 and TRBJ1-2; TRBD1 might be the D (5 bases). This CDR3 is built from 12 residues. Trimming took off 5 bases at V and 5 bases at J, with 12 bases between the two ends. The germline V gene encodes CDR1 GTSNPN and CDR2 SVGIG (reference sequence). CDR3 in amino acids: CAWVTANYGYTF. CDR3 in DNA: TGTGCCTGGGTGACAGCCAATTATGGCTACACCTTC.

V and J are TRBV7-9 and TRBJ2-3; 11 bases agree with TRBD2. CDR1 is SEHNR and CDR2 is FQNEAQ in the germline V gene (reference sequence). CDR3 length equals 16 residues. The J segment lost 4 bases and the V segment lost 2 bases, leaving 5 bases of the junction unmatched. DNA for the CDR3: TGTGCCAGCAGCTTAACTAGCGGGAGAGAATCAGATACGCAGTATTTT. It codes for CASSLTSGRESDTQYF.

The chain couples TRBV6-5 to TRBJ1-2; 7 positions match TRBD1. CDR1 MNHEY and CDR2 SVGAGI come from the germline V gene. This CDR3 contains 13 residues. V was pared by 6 bases and J by 4 bases, with 5 bases of the junction left unmatched. CDR3 nucleotides: TGTGCCAGCAGCACGGGACAGAGCTATGGCTACACCTTC. This gives the protein CASSTGQSYGYTF.

The chain recombines TRBV7-2 with TRBJ1-3; weak D call: TRBD1 (6 bases). This CDR3 has 14 residues. CDR1 SGHTA and CDR2 FQGNSA come from the germline V gene. Trimming removed 2 bases from V and 6 bases from J, with 11 bases in between. The CDR3 DNA reads as TGTGCCAGCAGCTTATTACAGGGAGTAAACACCATATATTTT. Encoded protein: CASSLLQGVNTIYF.

The table lists this clone with a few counts. The gene calls are TRBV7-9 and TRBJ1-5; TRBD1 matches at 7 bases. With 0 bases clipped from V and 4 bases from J, the junction kept 3 bases outside the gene matches. The CDR3 runs 15 residues. From germline, CDR1 is SEHNR and CDR2 FQNEAQ (reference sequence). CDR3 bases: TGTGCCAGCAGCTTAGCAGGACAGGCAAATCAGCCCCAGCATTTT. Its translation is CASSLAGQANQPQHF.

CDR3 region: CAWRKTGQGFGYTF. CDR3 DNA sequence: TGTGCCTGGAGGAAAACAGGACAGGGTTTCGGCTACACCTTC. This chain connects TRBV30 to TRBJ1-2; 8 nucleotides align to TRBD1. The CDR3 consists of 14 residues. Germline lookup yields CDR1 GTSNPN and CDR2 SVGIG (reference sequence). J was trimmed by 8 bases and V by 3 bases; bases with no gene match: 11.

The chain joins TRBV5-6 to TRBJ2-5; 7 bases agree with TRBD2. There are 14 residues in the CDR3. Germline values: CDR1 SGHDT, CDR2 YYEEEE. V dropped 4 bases and J dropped 1; count of bases not matched to a gene: 4. The CDR3 nucleotides are TGTGCCAGCAGCGCGGGAGTTGTCCAAGAGACCCAGTACTTC. It codes for CASSAGVVQETQYF.

The chain employs TRBV29-1 and TRBJ1-2, with D unresolved. The CDR3 covers 11 residues. Per the germline V gene, CDR1 is SQVTM and CDR2 is ANQGSEA. V gave up 3 bases and J gave up 5 bases, with 7 bases separating them. The CDR3 region is CSVDAGYGYTF. CDR3 DNA sequence: TGCAGCGTTGATGCGGGATATGGCTACACCTTC.

The V and J genes are TRBV6-2 or TRBV6-3 and TRBJ2-5; 8 bases align to TRBD2. The CDR3 contains 15 residues. Germline loops: CDR1 MNHEY, CDR2 SVGEGT. V shed 2 bases, J shed 2 bases, and the junction held 4 bases outside the gene matches. CDR3 nucleotide sequence: TGTGCCAGCAGTTACCATACTAGCGGACAAGAGACCCAGTACTTC. It translates to CASSYHTSGQETQYF.

The V and J genes are TRBV5-1 and TRBJ2-1; maybe TRBD2 (6 bases). The CDR3 runs to 17 residues. CDR1 is SGHRS, CDR2 YFSETQ, per germline. Between the trimmed V and J ends, which lost 4 bases and 0 bases, there was a span of 17 bases. The DNA for the CDR3 is TGCGCCAGCAGCGGGGGAGGAGGGTTTAGCTCCTACAATGAGCAGTTCTTC. Amino acids: CASSGGGGFSSYNEQFF.

This clone was detected only a few times. J is TRBJ1-6 and V is TRBV6-5; D is unresolved. CDR3 size: 15 residues. Germline values: CDR1 MNHEY, CDR2 SVGAGI. V lost 2 bases and J lost 9, with 14 bases in between. The CDR3: CASSYDAVTSSPLHF. CDR3 sequence (DNA): TGTGCCAGCAGTTACGACGCGGTAACAAGTTCACCCCTCCACTTT.

The CDR3 nucleotides read TGTGCCACCCTTAGCGACTTACAAGAGACCCAGTACTTC. Protein product: CATLSDLQETQYF. The V gene is TRBV18, the J gene TRBJ2-5, with a tentative D call TRBD2 (5 bases). Trimming took 10 bases from V and 2 from J, leaving 14 bases between them. This CDR3 comprises 13 residues. Germline assignment: CDR1 KGHSH and CDR2 LQKENI.

The chain joins TRBV3-1 (or the pseudogene TRBV3-2) to TRBJ2-6, with D perhaps matching TRBD1 (6 bases). CDR3 size: 15 residues. V was cut by 4 bases and J by 6 bases, with 13 bases left in between. The germline CDR1 and CDR2 sequences are LGHDT and YNNKEL (reference sequence). The CDR3 nucleotides are TGTGCCAGCAGCCCTACAGGGACGGCGGCCAACGTCCTGACTTTC. Translating it yields CASSPTGTAANVLTF.

The chain has TRBV6-5 and TRBJ1-6, with 8 positions matching TRBD1. The CDR3 consists of 13 residues. Germline assignment: CDR1 MNHEY and CDR2 SVGAGI. V gave up 8 bases and J gave up 8 bases; unmatched junction bases: 5. CDR3 residues: CASGGQGDSPLHF. Written as DNA, the CDR3 is TGTGCCAGCGGAGGACAGGGAGATTCACCCCTCCACTTT.

This chain connects TRBV19 to TRBJ1-5, with D unclear. Looked up from germline, CDR1 is LNHDA and CDR2 is SQIVND (reference sequence). Deletions cut 0 bases from V and 7 bases from J, with 7 bases between. The CDR3 covers 13 residues. The CDR3 loop reads CASSIEGRQPQHF. Written as DNA, the CDR3 is TGTGCCAGTAGTATAGAGGGCCGACAGCCCCAGCATTTT. The variable domain in full, with the rest retrieved from reference TRBV19 and TRBJ1-5, is DGGITQSPKYLFRKEGQNVTLSCEQNLNHDAMYWYRQDPGQGLRLIYYSQIVNDFQKGDIAEGYSVSREKKESFPLTVTSAQKNPTAFYLCASSIEGRQPQHFGDGTRLSIL.

This rearrangement joins TRBV3-1 (or the pseudogene TRBV3-2) to TRBJ2-6; TRBD1 might be the D (5 bases). Per the germline V gene, CDR1 is LGHDT and CDR2 is YNNKEL (reference sequence). The CDR3 contains 16 residues. V was clipped by 5 bases and J by 0 bases, with 11 bases between them. The CDR3 here is CASSFDSHSGANVLTF. Here the CDR3 DNA reads TGTGCCAGCAGCTTCGACAGCCACTCTGGGGCCAACGTCCTGACTTTC.

V usage is TRBV6-6 and J usage is TRBJ1-1; D is unclear. Germline V gives CDR1 MNHNY, CDR2 SVGAGI (reference sequence). V shed 2 bases and J shed 6 bases, with 7 bases lying between them. The CDR3 extends over 12 amino acids. CDR3 amino acids: CASSYEQAEAFF. The CDR3 nucleotides read TGTGCCAGCAGTTACGAGCAGGCTGAAGCTTTCTTT.

V usage is TRBV11-2 and J usage is TRBJ2-1, with TRBD2 identical over 9 bases. CDR1 is SGHAT, CDR2 FQNNGV, per germline. This CDR3 contains 14 residues. Losses at the gene ends were 6 bases for V and 10 bases for J; bases not matched to a gene: 10. The CDR3 coding sequence is TGTGCCAGCAGACTAGGCGGGGGGGTCCAAGAGCAGTTCTTC. It encodes CASRLGGGVQEQFF.